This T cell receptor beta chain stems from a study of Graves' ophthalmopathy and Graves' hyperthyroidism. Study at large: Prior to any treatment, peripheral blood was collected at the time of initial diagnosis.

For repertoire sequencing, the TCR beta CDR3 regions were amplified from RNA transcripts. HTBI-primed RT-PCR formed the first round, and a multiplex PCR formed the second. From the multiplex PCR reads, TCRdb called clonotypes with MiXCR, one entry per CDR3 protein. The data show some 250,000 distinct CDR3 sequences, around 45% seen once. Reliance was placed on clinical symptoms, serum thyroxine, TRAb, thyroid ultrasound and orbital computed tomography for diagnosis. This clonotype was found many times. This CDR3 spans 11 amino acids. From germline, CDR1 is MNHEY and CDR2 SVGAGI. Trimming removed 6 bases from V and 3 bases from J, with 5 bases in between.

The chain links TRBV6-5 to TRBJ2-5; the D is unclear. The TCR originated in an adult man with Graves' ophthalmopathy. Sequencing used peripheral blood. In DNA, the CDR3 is TGTGCCAGCAGCCACAAAGAGACCCAGTACTTC. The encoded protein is CASSHKETQYF.